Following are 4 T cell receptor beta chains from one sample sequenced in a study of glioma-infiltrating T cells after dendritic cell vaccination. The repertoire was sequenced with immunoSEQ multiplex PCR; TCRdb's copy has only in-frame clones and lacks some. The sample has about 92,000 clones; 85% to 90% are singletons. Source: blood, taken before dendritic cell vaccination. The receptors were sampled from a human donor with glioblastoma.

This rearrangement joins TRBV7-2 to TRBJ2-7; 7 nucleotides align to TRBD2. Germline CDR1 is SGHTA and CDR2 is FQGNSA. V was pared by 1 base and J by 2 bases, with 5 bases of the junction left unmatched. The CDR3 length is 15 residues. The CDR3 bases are TGTGCCAGCAGCTTAGTAGCGGGTCCGACCTACGAGCAGTACTTC. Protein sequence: CASSLVAGPTYEQYF.

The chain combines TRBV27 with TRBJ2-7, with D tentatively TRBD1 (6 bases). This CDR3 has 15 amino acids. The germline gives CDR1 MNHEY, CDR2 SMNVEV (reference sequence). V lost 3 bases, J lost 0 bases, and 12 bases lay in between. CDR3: CASSFGRGASYEQYF. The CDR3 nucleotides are TGTGCCAGCAGTTTTGGCAGGGGCGCCTCCTACGAGCAGTACTTC.

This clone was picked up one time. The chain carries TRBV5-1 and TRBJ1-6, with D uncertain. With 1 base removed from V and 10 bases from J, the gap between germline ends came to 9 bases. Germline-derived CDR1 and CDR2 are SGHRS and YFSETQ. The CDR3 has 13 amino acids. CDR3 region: CASSLKGGSPLHF. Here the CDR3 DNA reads TGCGCCAGCAGCTTGAAGGGCGGGTCACCCCTCCACTTT.

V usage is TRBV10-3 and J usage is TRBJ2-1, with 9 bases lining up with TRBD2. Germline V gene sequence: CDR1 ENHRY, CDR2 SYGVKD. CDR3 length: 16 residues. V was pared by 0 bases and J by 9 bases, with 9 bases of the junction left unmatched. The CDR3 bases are TGTGCCATCAGTGAGTCGGCGGGGGGGTCTGTCGGTGAGCAGTTCTTC. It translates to CAISESAGGSVGEQFF.